This T cell receptor beta chain was documented in a study of blood T cell repertoires in COVID-19. The CDR3 extends over 16 amino acids. CDR1 is SGHRS and CDR2 is YFSETQ in the germline V gene. V was clipped by 4 bases and J by 5 bases; unmatched bases: 6. TCRdb keeps only in-frame clones here, not all; method: immunoSEQ multiplex PCR. The sample carries about 230,000 clones, around 82% recorded once. The TCR comes from a man older than 75 with acute or convalescent COVID-19. Sequenced: peripheral blood. The rearrangement uses TRBV5-1 and TRBJ2-7; 16 nucleotides align to TRBD2. CDR3 residues: CASSRGLAGGQNEQYF. The CDR3, as DNA: TGCGCCAGCAGCCGGGGACTAGCGGGAGGGCAGAACGAGCAGTACTTC.